These T cell receptor beta chains were read from a single sample in a study of cytomegalovirus exposure and HLA in healthy donors. Using immunoSEQ multiplex PCR, the repertoire was profiled, and TCRdb retains in-frame clones only, with some absent. The sample consists of roughly 200,000 clones, roughly 79% of them appearing once. Sequencing was performed on PBMCs. These receptors were obtained from a middle-aged woman in good health and CMV-seronegative. The CDR3 runs from the conserved cysteine through the conserved F or W. D genes are given only for firm matches. Size is omitted from some rows. Given values are once, few, many or a class for expanded clones.

v_call: TRBV2; d_call: TRBD1; j_call: TRBJ2-7; clone_size: -; cdr3_aa: CASSGDRFYEQYF; cdr3_nt: TGTGCCAGCAGTGGGGACAGGTTCTACGAGCAGTACTTC
v_call: TRBV7-2; d_call: -; j_call: TRBJ2-5; clone_size: -; cdr3_aa: CASSLWGLNGQQETQYF; cdr3_nt: TGTGCCAGCAGCTTATGGGGCTTGAATGGGCAACAAGAGACCCAGTACTTC
v_call: TRBV18; d_call: -; j_call: TRBJ1-2; clone_size: -; cdr3_aa: CASSPRALEGYTF; cdr3_nt: TGTGCCAGCTCACCACGGGCACTCGAAGGCTACACCTTC
v_call: TRBV25-1; d_call: TRBD2; j_call: TRBJ2-7; clone_size: once; cdr3_aa: CASSEWGGRFEQYF; cdr3_nt: TGTGCCAGCAGTGAATGGGGGGGGAGGTTCGAGCAGTACTTC
v_call: TRBV25-1; d_call: TRBD2; j_call: TRBJ2-3; clone_size: -; cdr3_aa: CASRAVVAGGNTDTQYF; cdr3_nt: TGTGCCAGCAGGGCGGTAGTAGCGGGGGGCAACACAGATACGCAGTATTTT
v_call: TRBV7-9; d_call: -; j_call: TRBJ2-1; clone_size: -; cdr3_aa: CASSLQNTTEQFF; cdr3_nt: TGTGCCAGCAGCTTACAAAACACAACTGAGCAGTTCTTC
v_call: TRBV28; d_call: -; j_call: TRBJ2-3; clone_size: -; cdr3_aa: CASSPLIGQSTDTQYF; cdr3_nt: TGTGCCAGCAGTCCACTGATCGGTCAAAGCACAGATACGCAGTATTTT
v_call: TRBV28; d_call: TRBD1; j_call: TRBJ1-2; clone_size: -; cdr3_aa: CASSPSGQDSYGYTF; cdr3_nt: TGTGCCAGCAGTCCCTCAGGACAGGACTCCTATGGCTACACCTTC
v_call: TRBV7-3; d_call: TRBD2; j_call: TRBJ2-1; clone_size: -; cdr3_aa: CASSLGSRLAGYEQFF; cdr3_nt: TGTGCCAGCAGCTTAGGGTCCAGGCTAGCGGGGTATGAGCAGTTCTTC
v_call: TRBV6-1; d_call: TRBD1; j_call: TRBJ1-4; clone_size: -; cdr3_aa: CASSELGQGRNEKLFF; cdr3_nt: TGTGCCAGCAGTGAATTGGGACAGGGCCGGAATGAAAAACTGTTTTTT
v_call: TRBV5-8; d_call: -; j_call: TRBJ2-7; clone_size: -; cdr3_aa: CTSSRPTGTSYEQYF; cdr3_nt: TGTACCAGCAGCCGCCCGACAGGGACTTCCTACGAGCAGTACTTC
v_call: TRBV15; d_call: TRBD2; j_call: TRBJ2-5; clone_size: -; cdr3_aa: CATSRGTAGGLETQYF; cdr3_nt: TGTGCCACCAGCAGAGGGACAGCGGGGGGACTGGAGACCCAGTACTTC
v_call: TRBV7-8; d_call: -; j_call: TRBJ1-5; clone_size: -; cdr3_aa: CASSLAPLTTGQPQHF; cdr3_nt: TGTGCCAGCAGCTTAGCGCCTTTAACTACGGGTCAGCCCCAGCATTTT
v_call: TRBV19; d_call: TRBD1; j_call: TRBJ1-4; clone_size: -; cdr3_aa: CASSVGTGGGGEKLFF; cdr3_nt: TGTGCCAGTAGTGTTGGGACAGGTGGTGGAGGAGAAAAACTGTTTTTT
v_call: TRBV7-6; d_call: -; j_call: TRBJ1-4; clone_size: -; cdr3_aa: CASSLRGNEKLFF; cdr3_nt: TGTGCCAGCAGCTTAAGAGGAAATGAAAAACTGTTTTTT
v_call: TRBV2; d_call: -; j_call: TRBJ1-6; clone_size: -; cdr3_aa: CASSDRSVDSPLHF; cdr3_nt: TGTGCCAGCAGTGATAGAAGCGTTGATTCACCCCTCCACTTT
v_call: TRBV2; d_call: -; j_call: TRBJ2-7; clone_size: -; cdr3_aa: CASSEHRVYEQYF; cdr3_nt: TGTGCCAGCAGTGAGCACAGGGTCTACGAGCAGTACTTC
v_call: TRBV7-6; d_call: TRBD2; j_call: TRBJ2-5; clone_size: -; cdr3_aa: CASSPPSSGEKTQYF; cdr3_nt: TGTGCCAGCAGCCCCCCGTCTAGCGGGGAAAAGACCCAGTACTTC
v_call: TRBV6-1; d_call: -; j_call: TRBJ1-6; clone_size: few; cdr3_aa: CASSLVRINSPLHF; cdr3_nt: TGTGCCAGCAGTTTGGTCAGGATAAATTCACCCCTCCACTTT
v_call: TRBV5-1; d_call: -; j_call: TRBJ1-1; clone_size: -; cdr3_aa: CASSLTGSSEAFF; cdr3_nt: TGCGCCAGCAGCTTGACAGGGAGCTCTGAAGCTTTCTTT
v_call: TRBV2; d_call: TRBD2; j_call: TRBJ2-1; clone_size: -; cdr3_aa: CASTSGGSYNEQFF; cdr3_nt: TGTGCCAGCACTAGCGGGGGGTCCTACAATGAGCAGTTCTTC
v_call: TRBV19; d_call: -; j_call: TRBJ2-5; clone_size: -; cdr3_aa: CASSRLLGTDRQETQYF; cdr3_nt: TGTGCCAGTAGCCGTTTACTAGGAACCGACCGCCAAGAGACCCAGTACTTC
v_call: TRBV5-1; d_call: TRBD1; j_call: TRBJ1-1; clone_size: few; cdr3_aa: CASSLVLGQVSNTEAFF; cdr3_nt: TGCGCCAGCAGCTTGGTTTTGGGACAGGTATCGAACACTGAAGCTTTCTTT
v_call: TRBV19; d_call: -; j_call: TRBJ1-5; clone_size: -; cdr3_aa: CATNRVGSNQPQHF; cdr3_nt: TGTGCCACAAACAGGGTTGGGAGCAATCAGCCCCAGCATTTT
v_call: TRBV7-2; d_call: -; j_call: TRBJ2-7; clone_size: -; cdr3_aa: CASSLASAGLGYEQYF; cdr3_nt: TGTGCCAGCAGCTTAGCATCGGCAGGGTTAGGATACGAGCAGTACTTC
v_call: TRBV7-9; d_call: -; j_call: TRBJ2-1; clone_size: few; cdr3_aa: CASSLSSYNEQFF; cdr3_nt: TGTGCCAGCAGCTTGAGCTCCTACAATGAGCAGTTCTTC
v_call: TRBV6-5; d_call: -; j_call: TRBJ2-5; clone_size: -; cdr3_aa: CASSYSARAETQYF; cdr3_nt: TGTGCCAGCAGTTACTCTGCCAGGGCAGAGACCCAGTACTTC
v_call: TRBV7-6; d_call: TRBD1; j_call: TRBJ2-1; clone_size: -; cdr3_aa: CASNFGQDYNEQFF; cdr3_nt: TGTGCCAGCAACTTCGGACAGGATTACAATGAGCAGTTCTTC
v_call: TRBV19; d_call: -; j_call: TRBJ1-2; clone_size: -; cdr3_aa: CASSIRQASGGYTF; cdr3_nt: TGTGCCAGTAGTATTCGTCAAGCGTCGGGTGGCTACACCTTC
v_call: TRBV30; d_call: -; j_call: TRBJ1-2; clone_size: -; cdr3_aa: CAWSVRGAGNYGYTF; cdr3_nt: TGTGCCTGGAGTGTCCGGGGGGCGGGGAACTATGGCTACACCTTC
v_call: TRBV5-6; d_call: -; j_call: TRBJ1-5; clone_size: few; cdr3_aa: CASSLGGPYSNQPQHF; cdr3_nt: TGTGCCAGCAGCTTGGGAGGGCCGTATAGCAATCAGCCCCAGCATTTT
v_call: TRBV9; d_call: -; j_call: TRBJ1-1; clone_size: few; cdr3_aa: CASSPGQMNTEAFF; cdr3_nt: TGTGCCAGCAGCCCGGGACAAATGAACACTGAAGCTTTCTTT
v_call: TRBV15; d_call: -; j_call: TRBJ1-1; clone_size: -; cdr3_aa: CATSRAPGVRGAFF; cdr3_nt: TGTGCCACCAGCAGAGCCCCGGGGGTCCGAGGAGCTTTCTTT
v_call: TRBV10-3; d_call: TRBD2; j_call: TRBJ2-5; clone_size: -; cdr3_aa: CAISVGVTSGRLQETQYF; cdr3_nt: TGTGCCATCAGTGTCGGGGTTACTAGCGGTAGACTACAAGAGACCCAGTACTTC
v_call: TRBV29-1; d_call: -; j_call: TRBJ1-2; clone_size: -; cdr3_aa: CSVDLEQTGPSRGYTF; cdr3_nt: TGCAGCGTTGACCTGGAGCAAACAGGTCCTTCCCGCGGCTACACCTTC
v_call: TRBV7-2; d_call: -; j_call: TRBJ2-3; clone_size: -; cdr3_aa: CASSPGGPVADTQYF; cdr3_nt: TGTGCCAGCAGCCCGGGGGGCCCTGTAGCGGATACGCAGTATTTT
v_call: TRBV10-3; d_call: -; j_call: TRBJ2-3; clone_size: few; cdr3_aa: CAISDRTGTDTQYF; cdr3_nt: TGTGCCATCAGTGACAGGACTGGCACAGATACGCAGTATTTT
v_call: TRBV5-4; d_call: -; j_call: TRBJ2-7; clone_size: -; cdr3_aa: CASSLDLAYEQYF; cdr3_nt: TGTGCCAGCAGCCTGGACTTGGCCTACGAGCAGTACTTC
v_call: TRBV20-1; d_call: -; j_call: TRBJ1-2; clone_size: -; cdr3_aa: CSPYGYTF; cdr3_nt: TGCAGCCCATATGGCTACACCTTC
v_call: TRBV10-1; d_call: -; j_call: TRBJ2-2; clone_size: -; cdr3_aa: CASSEGSGQVGTGELFF; cdr3_nt: TGCGCCAGCAGTGAGGGGTCAGGCCAGGTGGGCACCGGGGAGCTGTTTTTT